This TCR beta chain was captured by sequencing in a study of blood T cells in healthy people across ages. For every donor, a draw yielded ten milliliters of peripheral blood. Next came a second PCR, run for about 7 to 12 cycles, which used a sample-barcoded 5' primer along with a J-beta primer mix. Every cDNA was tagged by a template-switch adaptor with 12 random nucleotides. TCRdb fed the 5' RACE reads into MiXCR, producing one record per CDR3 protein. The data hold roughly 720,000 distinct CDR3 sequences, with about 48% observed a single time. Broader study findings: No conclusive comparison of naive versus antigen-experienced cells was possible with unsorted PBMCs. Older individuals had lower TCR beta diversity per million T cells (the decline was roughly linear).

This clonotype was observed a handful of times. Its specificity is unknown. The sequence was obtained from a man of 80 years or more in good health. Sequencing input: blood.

The CDR3 here is CASSLAGGASYEQYF. CDR3 nucleotide sequence: TGTGCCAGCAGCTTAGCCGGGGGGGCCTCCTACGAGCAGTACTTC. The gene calls are TRBV11-2 and TRBJ2-7, with 8 bases aligning to TRBD2. The germline gives CDR1 SGHAT, CDR2 FQNNGV. J gave up 0 bases and V 1 base, and 2 bases lay outside the gene matches. The CDR3 covers 15 residues.